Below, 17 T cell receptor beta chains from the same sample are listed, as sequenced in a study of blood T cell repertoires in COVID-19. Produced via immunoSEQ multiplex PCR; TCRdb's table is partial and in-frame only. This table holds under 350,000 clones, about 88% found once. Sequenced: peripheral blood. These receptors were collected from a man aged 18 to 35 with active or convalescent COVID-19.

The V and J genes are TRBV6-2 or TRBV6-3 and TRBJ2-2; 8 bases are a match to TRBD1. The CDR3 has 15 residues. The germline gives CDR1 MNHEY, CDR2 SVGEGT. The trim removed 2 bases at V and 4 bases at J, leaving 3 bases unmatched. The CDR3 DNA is TGTGCCAGCAGTTACGCAGGGGGCAGCACCGGGGAGCTGTTTTTT. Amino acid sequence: CASSYAGGSTGELFF.

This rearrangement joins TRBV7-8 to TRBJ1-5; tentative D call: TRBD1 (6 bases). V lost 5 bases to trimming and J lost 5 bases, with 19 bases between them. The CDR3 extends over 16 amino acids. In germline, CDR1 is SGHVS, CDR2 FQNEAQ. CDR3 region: CASSLGRTVRDQPQHF. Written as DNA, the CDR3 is TGTGCCAGCAGCCTAGGACGGACAGTAAGGGATCAGCCCCAGCATTTT. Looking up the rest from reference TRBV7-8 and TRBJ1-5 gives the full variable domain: GAGVSQSPRYKVAKRGQDVALRCDPISGHVSLFWYQQALGQGPEFLTYFQNEAQLDKSGLPSDRFFAERPEGSVSTLKIQRTQQEDSAVYLCASSLGRTVRDQPQHFGDGTRLSIL.

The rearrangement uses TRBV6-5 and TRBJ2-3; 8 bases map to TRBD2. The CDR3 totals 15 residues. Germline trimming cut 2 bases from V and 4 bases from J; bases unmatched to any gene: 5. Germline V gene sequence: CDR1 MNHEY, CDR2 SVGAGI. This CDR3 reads CASSYVAGGADTQYF. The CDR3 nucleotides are TGTGCCAGCAGTTACGTAGCCGGGGGGGCAGATACGCAGTATTTT.

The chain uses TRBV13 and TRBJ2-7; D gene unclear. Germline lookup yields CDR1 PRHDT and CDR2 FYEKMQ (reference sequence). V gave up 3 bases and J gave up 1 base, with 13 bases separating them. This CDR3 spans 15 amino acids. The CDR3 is CASSFGDGGSYEQYF. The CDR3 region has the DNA TGTGCCAGCAGCTTCGGAGACGGCGGTTCCTACGAGCAGTACTTC.

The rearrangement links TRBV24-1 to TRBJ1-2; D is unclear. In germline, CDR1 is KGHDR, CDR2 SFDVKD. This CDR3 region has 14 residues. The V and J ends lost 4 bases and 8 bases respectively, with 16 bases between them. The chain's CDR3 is CATSEGSRVSGYTF. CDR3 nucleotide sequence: TGTGCCACCAGTGAAGGCAGCCGGGTTAGCGGCTACACCTTC.

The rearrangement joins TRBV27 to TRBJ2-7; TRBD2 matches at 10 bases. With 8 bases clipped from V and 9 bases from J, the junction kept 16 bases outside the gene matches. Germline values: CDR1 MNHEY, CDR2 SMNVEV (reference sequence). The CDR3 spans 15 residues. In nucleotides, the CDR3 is TGTGCCAGCGCCAGCGGGGGGGCCGGGAGGTTCGCGCAGTACTTC. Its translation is CASASGGAGRFAQYF.

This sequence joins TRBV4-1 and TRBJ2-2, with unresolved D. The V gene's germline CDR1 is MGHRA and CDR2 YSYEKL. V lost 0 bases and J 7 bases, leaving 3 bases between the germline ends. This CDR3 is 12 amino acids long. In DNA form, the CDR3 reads TGCGCCAGCAGCCAAGACGTCGGGGAGCTGTTTTTT. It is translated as CASSQDVGELFF.

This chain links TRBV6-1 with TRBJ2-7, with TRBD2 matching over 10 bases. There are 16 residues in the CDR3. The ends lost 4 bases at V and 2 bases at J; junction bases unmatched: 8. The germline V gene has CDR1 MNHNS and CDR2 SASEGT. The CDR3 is CASSGTWTSGTYEQYF. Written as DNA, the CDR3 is TGTGCCAGCAGTGGGACCTGGACTAGCGGAACCTACGAGCAGTACTTC.

The CDR3 here is CASSVSPNNEQFF. CDR3 bases: TGTGCCAGCAGCGTTAGCCCCAACAATGAGCAGTTCTTC. The chain carries TRBV7-3 and TRBJ2-1; D not certain. Germline loops: CDR1 SGHTA, CDR2 FQGTGA. V lost 5 bases to trimming and J lost 5 bases, with 10 bases between them. This CDR3 is built from 13 residues.

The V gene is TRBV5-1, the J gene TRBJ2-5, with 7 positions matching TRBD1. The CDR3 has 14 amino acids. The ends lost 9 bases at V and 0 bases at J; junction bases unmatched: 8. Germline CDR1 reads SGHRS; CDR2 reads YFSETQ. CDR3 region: CATRTGRYQETQYF. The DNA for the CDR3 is TGCGCCACCCGGACAGGCAGGTACCAAGAGACCCAGTACTTC.

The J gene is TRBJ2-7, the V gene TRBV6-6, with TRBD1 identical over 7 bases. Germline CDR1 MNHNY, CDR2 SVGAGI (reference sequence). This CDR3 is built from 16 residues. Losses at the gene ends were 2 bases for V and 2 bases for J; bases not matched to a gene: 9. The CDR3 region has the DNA TGTGCCAGCAGTTACGCCCCGGACAGGCAGACCTACGAGCAGTACTTC. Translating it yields CASSYAPDRQTYEQYF.

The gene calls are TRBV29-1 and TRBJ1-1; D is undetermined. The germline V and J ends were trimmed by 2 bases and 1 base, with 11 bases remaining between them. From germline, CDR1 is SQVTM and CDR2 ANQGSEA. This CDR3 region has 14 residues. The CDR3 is CSVEPTTPNTEAFF. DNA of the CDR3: TGCAGCGTTGAACCAACGACACCGAACACTGAAGCTTTCTTT.

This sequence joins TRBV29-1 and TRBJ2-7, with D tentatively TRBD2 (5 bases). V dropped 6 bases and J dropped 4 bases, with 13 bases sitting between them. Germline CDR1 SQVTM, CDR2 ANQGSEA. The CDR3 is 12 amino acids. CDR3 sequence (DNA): TGCAGCGTGGAGGTTGGACGGTACGAGCAGTACTTC. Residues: CSVEVGRYEQYF.

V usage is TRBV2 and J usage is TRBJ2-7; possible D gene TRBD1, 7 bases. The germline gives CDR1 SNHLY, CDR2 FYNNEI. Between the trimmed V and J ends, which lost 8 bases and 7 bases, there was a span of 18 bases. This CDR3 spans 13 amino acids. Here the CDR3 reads CASYRQGLWEQYF. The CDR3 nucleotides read TGTGCCAGCTACCGACAGGGACTTTGGGAGCAGTACTTC.

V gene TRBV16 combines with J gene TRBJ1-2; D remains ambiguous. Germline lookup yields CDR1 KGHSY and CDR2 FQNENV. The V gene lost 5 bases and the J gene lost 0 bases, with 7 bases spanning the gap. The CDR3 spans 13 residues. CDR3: CASSRLPNYGYTF. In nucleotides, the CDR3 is TGTGCCAGCAGCAGACTCCCTAACTATGGCTACACCTTC.

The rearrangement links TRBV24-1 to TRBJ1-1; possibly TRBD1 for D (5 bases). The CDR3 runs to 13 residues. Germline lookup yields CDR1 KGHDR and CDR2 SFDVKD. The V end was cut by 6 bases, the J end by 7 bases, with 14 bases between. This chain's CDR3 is CATSKGAGGEAFF. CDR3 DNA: TGTGCCACCAGTAAAGGGGCCGGTGGTGAAGCTTTCTTT.

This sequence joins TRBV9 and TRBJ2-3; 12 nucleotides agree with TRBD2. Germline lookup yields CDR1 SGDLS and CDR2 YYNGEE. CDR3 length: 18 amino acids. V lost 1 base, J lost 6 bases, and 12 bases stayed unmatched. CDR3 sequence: CASSVNPSGRDLWDTQYF. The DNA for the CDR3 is TGTGCCAGCAGCGTAAACCCTAGCGGGAGGGACTTATGGGATACGCAGTATTTT.